This T cell receptor beta chain was retrieved from a study of identical twins. This clonotype appeared a few times. TCRdb called the 5' RACE reads again in MiXCR, with one record for every CDR3 protein. The table includes approximately 210,000 distinct CDR3 sequences, about 16% detected once. Trimming at V came to 2 bases and at J to 0 bases, leaving 9 bases not matched to a gene. Per the germline V gene, CDR1 is SEHNR and CDR2 is FQNEAQ (reference sequence). This CDR3 is 17 amino acids long. These same records also appear under a second study, on T cells expressing NK-cell markers.

The TCR comes from a woman between 18 and 30 years old in good health. Sequences were obtained from CD8+ T cells sorted from blood. The V and J genes are TRBV7-9 and TRBJ1-2; 7 bases agree with TRBD1. This CDR3 is CASSLNGQVGPNYGYTF. CDR3 bases: TGTGCCAGCAGCTTAAACGGACAGGTCGGGCCTAACTATGGCTACACCTTC.